This T cell receptor (beta chain) was observed in a study of blood T cell repertoires in COVID-19. At the level of the study: The cDNA or gDNA used as material had been derived from T cells, B-cell-depleted T cells, or PBMCs.

Cohort 3 recovery required two negative PCRs, clearance, or symptom resolution. CDR3 length equals 14 residues. Germline lookup yields CDR1 SGHRS and CDR2 YFSETQ. Trimming removed 0 bases at V and 2 bases at J, with 7 bases between. The repertoire was sequenced with immunoSEQ multiplex PCR; TCRdb's copy has only in-frame clones and lacks some. The table has 310,000 or so clones, 75% to 95% seen once. The chain recombines TRBV5-1 with TRBJ2-3; D gene uncertain. The receptor was isolated from a woman in her 30s who had recovered from COVID-19. Sequencing was carried out using PBMCs or T cells enriched from blood (not recorded which). The CDR3 nucleotides are TGCGCCAGCAGCTTGGACCGGGTCACAGATACGCAGTATTTT. It codes for CASSLDRVTDTQYF. The complete variable domain, with remaining parts taken from reference TRBV5-1 and TRBJ2-3, reads KAGVTQTPRYLIKTRGQQVTLSCSPISGHRSVSWYQQTPGQGLQFLFEYFSETQRNKGNFPGRFSGRQFSNSRSEMNVSTLELGDSALYLCASSLDRVTDTQYFGPGTRLTVL.